This T cell receptor beta chain came from a study of cytomegalovirus exposure and HLA in healthy donors. Background on the study: A prior analysis found around 110 million unique TCR beta sequences from some 190 million T cells.

Primers: 60 Vbeta forward and 13 Jbeta reverse. The repertoire was sequenced with immunoSEQ multiplex PCR; TCRdb's copy has only in-frame clones and lacks some. The table has about 130,000 clones, roughly 74% seen once. The CDR3 consists of 14 residues. Germline assignment: CDR1 MNHNS and CDR2 SASEGT. Trimming pared 5 bases from V and 0 bases from J, leaving 10 bases between. Sequencing was carried out using PBMCs. This sequence joins TRBV6-1 and TRBJ1-1, with D perhaps TRBD1 (5 bases). The origin of this receptor is a middle-aged man in good health and CMV-seropositive. The CDR3 nucleotides read TGTGCCAGCAGTAAAGGACACGTGAACACTGAAGCTTTCTTT. This sequence encodes CASSKGHVNTEAFF.